Presented here are 7 T cell receptor beta chains from one specimen sequenced in a study of cytomegalovirus exposure and HLA in healthy donors. Vbeta (60) and Jbeta (13) primers were used in the PCR. Method: immunoSEQ multiplex PCR; TCRdb's copy keeps in-frame clones and lacks some. The sample has about 160,000 clones; about four fifths are singletons. Sequencing input: PBMCs. The origin of the receptors is a human donor in good health.

The CDR3 coding sequence is TGTGCCAGCAGCCCCCACCGGACAGGGTTTGGGGAGCAGTACTTC. Encoded protein: CASSPHRTGFGEQYF. The chain joins TRBV7-3 to TRBJ2-7; TRBD1 agrees at 8 bases. The CDR3 extends over 15 amino acids. With V trimmed by 5 bases and J by 7 bases, 13 bases remained unmatched. CDR1 and CDR2 from the germline V gene are SGHTA and FQGTGA.

The CDR3 sequence is CASSLSGSYEQYF. DNA of the CDR3: TGTGCCAGCAGCTTATCAGGCTCCTACGAGCAGTACTTC. The J gene is TRBJ2-7, the V gene TRBV13; no reliable D call. Germline CDR1 reads PRHDT; CDR2 reads FYEKMQ (reference sequence). The CDR3 length is 13 residues. Deletions cut 2 bases from V and 0 bases from J, with 5 bases between.

This clone appeared a few times. The rearrangement uses TRBV5-1 and TRBJ1-3; D uncertain. Germline assignment: CDR1 SGHRS and CDR2 YFSETQ. The CDR3 covers 16 residues. V lost 2 bases, J lost 4 bases, and 16 bases lay in between. The chain's CDR3 is CASSFKSAGSGNTIYF. Here the CDR3 DNA reads TGCGCCAGCAGCTTTAAGTCGGCAGGATCAGGAAACACCATATATTTT.

The chain recombines TRBV6-1 with TRBJ1-2; TRBD1 matches 8 bases. The CDR3 is 15 residues long. CDR1 is MNHNS and CDR2 is SASEGT in the germline V gene. The V and J ends lost 4 bases and 0 bases, in that order; junction bases with no gene match: 4. The CDR3 loop reads CASSAGQAPNYGYTF. The CDR3 DNA reads as TGTGCCAGCAGTGCGGGACAGGCACCTAACTATGGCTACACCTTC.

In this sample, this clone turned up once. The chain uses TRBV6-5 and TRBJ1-1; weak D call: TRBD1 (6 bases). The CDR3 sequence is 15 residues long. The V and J ends lost 6 bases and 2 bases respectively, with 16 bases between them. CDR1 and CDR2 from the germline V gene are MNHEY and SVGAGI. The DNA of the CDR3 is TGTGCCAGCAGCCTTGGGAGTGGGACAAACACTGAAGCTTTCTTT. Translating gives CASSLGSGTNTEAFF.

The V and J genes are TRBV11-3 and TRBJ2-4, with a possible D match to TRBD2 (5 bases). V shed 1 base and J shed 6 bases, with 13 bases lying between them. The CDR3 is 15 residues long. Looked up from germline, CDR1 is SGHNT and CDR2 is YENEEA. CDR3: CASSLGTDWPNIQYF. In DNA, the CDR3 is TGTGCCAGCAGCTTAGGCACGGACTGGCCAAACATTCAGTACTTC.

V is TRBV4-2 and J is TRBJ1-5; TRBD1 might be the D (6 bases). Trimming shortened V by 0 bases and J by 4 bases, and 13 bases separated the two germline ends. This CDR3 has 16 residues. CDR1 is LGHNA, CDR2 YNFKEQ, per germline. The CDR3 DNA follows: TGTGCCAGCAGCCAAGATTTGGCAGGGGAGAATCAGCCCCAGCATTTT. Protein: CASSQDLAGENQPQHF.